The sequence of this T cell receptor (beta chain) was determined in a study of blood T cell repertoires in COVID-19. Study overall: The study drew acute and convalescent COVID-19 samples from the United States, Italy and Spain. T cells, B-cell-depleted T cells, or PBMCs provided the cDNA or gDNA that served as material.

Source study methods: It was from reference gene primer amplification that nucleated cell counts were estimated. Profiling relied on immunoSEQ multiplex PCR, and the TCRdb table lists in-frame clones only, not all of them. V and J calls and clone size follow that table, whereas D and trimming were derived from the DNA. This table holds under 250,000 clones, about 79% found once. Sequencing used PBMCs or T cells enriched from blood (not recorded which). The sequence was obtained from a woman between 35 and 50 years old with acute COVID-19.

The CDR3 loop reads CASSLGGTGVYGYTF. CDR3 nucleotides: TGTGCCAGCAGCTTGGGAGGGACAGGGGTCTATGGCTACACCTTC. This chain links TRBV5-5 with TRBJ1-2; TRBD1 agrees at 10 bases. The CDR3 loop spans 15 amino acids. The V and J ends lost 0 bases and 4 bases, in that order; junction bases with no gene match: 3. Germline CDR1 is SGHKS and CDR2 is YYEKEE (reference sequence).